This T cell receptor (beta chain) was captured in a study of robustness of blood B and T cell sequencing (dated by TCRdb to 2016 to 2018). The study in broad terms: The study was designed to determine how much peripheral blood is required to reliably characterize an individual's TCRbeta and IgG repertoires. As technical replicates, two replicate TCRbeta cDNA libraries were made from one shared RNA pool taken from a single 10 ml draw. Each of the approximately 10 independently drawn blood samples had its TCRbeta and IgG repertoires measured.

The CDR1 and CDR2 encoded by the germline V gene (reference sequence) are LNHNV and YYDKDF. The CDR3 measures 15 amino acids from cysteine to phenylalanine. Only CDR3 DNA remains: 45 bases, in frame from the first base. V loses 0 bases, J loses 5 bases, and the germline ends lie 8 bases apart. As to this clonotype: The clone's antigen remains unknown. No quality values exist for individual bases; no much larger clone is one base distant.

The library relied on PCR. Sequencing was carried out with an Illumina MiSeq. Synthesis of cDNA relied on SMARTScribe reverse transcriptase together with a 5' template-switch oligo that added a universal priming site. A 12-nucleotide random unique molecular identifier (UMI) was carried by the template-switch oligo, and each cDNA molecule was tagged with this UMI. Chain-specific reverse primers targeted TCRbeta transcripts during reverse transcription. Uracil DNA glycosylase treatment removed residual template-switch adapters, and cDNA was purified with a Qiagen MinElute kit. The first PCR used KAPA HiFi HotStart ReadyMix for around 21 cycles, split across four 50 ul reactions with step-out primers. First-round PCR products were gel-purified before further amplification. Illumina Nextera adapters were attached in a second PCR of 7 to 8 cycles, and the libraries were then purified and pooled. The UMI barcode for each TCRbeta molecule was captured by a 50-nucleotide 5' read. Turning to the authors' computational methods: Reads were grouped by UMI into consensus reads using the MIGEC toolkit. Final reads were produced by merging forward and reverse consensus reads with PEAR. A custom decontamination script removed identical UMI-sequence pairs shared across libraries, treating them as cross-sample contamination. MIGMAP, a wrapper around IgBLAST, was used for V(D)J assignment and CDR3 extraction. TCR clonotypes were defined by identical V gene, J gene and CDR3 amino acid sequence, and CDR1 and CDR2 were left unsequenced. TCRdb reprocessing: public reads trimmed at Q25 with fastp, clones called with MiXCR, in-frame beta chains kept. A single entry per CDR3 protein holds the most common genes and DNA from its merged rows. It is TCRdb's table, rather than the study itself, that gives the V and J calls and clone size. Present in this sample are approximately 3,700 distinct CDR3 sequences, approximately 53% of which were seen just once. In total, the top ten clones hold 25% to 30% of the sample.

Paper-wide results and their limitations: When technical replicate libraries were compared, roughly 95% of the top 10,000 TCRbeta clonotypes in one library also turned up in the other. Evidence of cross-contamination, likely from batch processing, showed up in one pair of TCRbeta libraries, so the UMI-sequence pairs shared by that pair of libraries were removed. Every single 10 ml sample contained the 1,000 most abundant TCRbeta clonotypes from the pooled draws. Combining 3 or 4 tubes (about 26-45 ml blood) brought coverage of the top 10,000 TCRbeta clonotypes close to saturation. No improvement in the overlap of rare TCRbeta clonotypes was observed when tubes were pooled, implying that much larger blood volumes would be needed for rare TCRbeta clonotypes to be captured. TCRbeta rarefaction curves did not fully plateau, suggesting under-sequencing or many low-abundance clonotypes. Because EDTA tubes had to be fractionated immediately, the use of EDTA tubes in multi-site collections was limited.

TCRbeta repertoires were quantified from mRNA rather than genomic DNA, which captures expressed receptors. Leukocytes from the buffy coat were collected into Trizol, and RNA was extracted using the Direct-zol RNA MiniPrep Plus kit with no cell sorting. EDTA blood tubes were spun right away at 4 degrees C to separate plasma, buffy coat and red blood cells. Input material: peripheral blood. The V gene is TRBV15 and the J gene is TRBJ1-6, with the D gene uncertain. This TCR was sampled from a human donor in good health. The CDR3 region reads CATSRDRPDNSPLHF. The nucleotide sequence reads as follows: TGTGCCACCAGCAGAGATCGGCCGGATAATTCACCCCTCCACTTT.